The source of this T cell receptor (beta chain) is a study of shared clonotypes between healthy human individuals. The junction had 2 bases not matched to a gene; V was cut back by 2 bases and J by 5 bases. Germline lookup yields CDR1 SGHAT and CDR2 FQNNGV. The CDR3 has 15 residues. Selected positively for CCR7 and CD45RO-negative, naive CD8 cells excluded terminally differentiated effector memory CD45RA+ cells. Here immunoSEQ multiplex PCR was the method, and the copy in TCRdb shows in-frame clones only, minus some. The table lists about 650,000 clones, nearly 97% of them singletons, with roughly 0.1% in the top ten. This clone was found once.

The receptor comes from a woman aged 25 to 45 in good health. The gene calls are TRBV11-2 and TRBJ1-4, with TRBD1 matching over 10 bases. The specimen was naive CD8+ T cells sorted from blood. The CDR3 DNA follows: TGTGCCAGCAGCTTAAGGACAGGGGGGAATGAAAAACTGTTTTTT. This sequence encodes CASSLRTGGNEKLFF.